This TCR beta chain was observed in a study of cytomegalovirus exposure and HLA in healthy donors. Study results and limitations: In the analysis, some V segments, TRBV6-2 and TRBV6-3 included, were excluded as indistinguishable. Cytomegalovirus association was listed for about 170 TCR beta chains.

Only one count was recorded for this clone. The antigen remains undetermined. Primers: 60 Vbeta forward and 13 Jbeta reverse. Repertoires were generated with immunoSEQ multiplex PCR, while TCRdb's copy carries only in-frame clones and drops some. Here the sample spans 35,000 to 50,000 clones, over 70% being singletons. The ends lost 3 bases at V and 7 bases at J; junction bases unmatched: 8. Germline V gene sequence: CDR1 MNHEY, CDR2 SMNVEV (reference sequence). CDR3 length: 15 amino acids. Sample: PBMCs. This sequence joins TRBV27 and TRBJ1-5; 8 nucleotides align to TRBD1. The clonotype comes from a man aged 45-65 years in good health and CMV-seronegative. The CDR3 DNA is TGTGCCAGCAGTTTCTCCTCAGGGGGCGGGCAGCCCCAGCATTTT. Encoded protein: CASSFSSGGGQPQHF.